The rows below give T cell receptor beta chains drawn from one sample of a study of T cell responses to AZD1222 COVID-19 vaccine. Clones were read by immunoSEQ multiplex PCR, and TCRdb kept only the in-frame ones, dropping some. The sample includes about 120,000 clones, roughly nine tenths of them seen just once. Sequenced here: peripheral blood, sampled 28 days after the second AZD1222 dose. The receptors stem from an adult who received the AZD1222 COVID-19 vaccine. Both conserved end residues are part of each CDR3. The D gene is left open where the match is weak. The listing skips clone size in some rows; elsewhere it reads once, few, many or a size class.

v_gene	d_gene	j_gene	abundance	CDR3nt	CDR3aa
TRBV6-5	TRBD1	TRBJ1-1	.	TGTGCCAGCAGGGGAGACAGGGGGGAAACTGAAGCTTTCTTT	CASRGDRGETEAFF
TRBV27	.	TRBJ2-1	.	TGTGCCAGCAGCCGTGCGGGAACCCGTTCCAATGAGCAGTTCTTC	CASSRAGTRSNEQFF
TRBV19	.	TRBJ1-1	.	TGTGCCAGTAGTACTCCGGGACATTGGAAAACTGAAGCTTTCTTT	CASSTPGHWKTEAFF
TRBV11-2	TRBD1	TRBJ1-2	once	TGTGCCAGCAGCGCAAGGACAGGGGGATTTGGAGGCTACACCTTC	CASSARTGGFGGYTF
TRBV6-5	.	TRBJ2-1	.	TGTGCCAGCAGTTACCAGCCGGGACATTACAATGAGCAGTTCTTC	CASSYQPGHYNEQFF
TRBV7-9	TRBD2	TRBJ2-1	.	TGTGCCAGCAGCCCGATAGCGGGATATGAGCAGTTCTTC	CASSPIAGYEQFF
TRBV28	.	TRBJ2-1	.	TGTGCCAGCAGTTTGGTAGGGAGTTTCTACAATGAGCAGTTCTTC	CASSLVGSFYNEQFF
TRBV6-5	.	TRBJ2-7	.	TGTGCCAGCAGCTTAACTAGTCTTGGAGAAGGAGAGCAGTACTTC	CASSLTSLGEGEQYF
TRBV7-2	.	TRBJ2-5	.	TGTGCCAGCAGTTTAAAGTCCGGAGAGACCCAGTACTTC	CASSLKSGETQYF
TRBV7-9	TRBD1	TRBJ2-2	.	TGTGCCAGCAGCAAGGGACAGGGGGTCACCGGGGAGCTGTTTTTT	CASSKGQGVTGELFF
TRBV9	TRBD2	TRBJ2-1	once	TGTGCCAGCAGCGTAGGGGGGAGGACTAGTAACTATGAGCAGTTCTTC	CASSVGGRTSNYEQFF
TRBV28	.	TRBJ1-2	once	TGTGCCAGCAGAACGGCGGAGGGCGGAGGCTACACCTTC	CASRTAEGGGYTF
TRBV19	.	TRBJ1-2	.	TGTGCCAGTAGTGAGAAAGGAAACTATGGCTACACCTTC	CASSEKGNYGYTF
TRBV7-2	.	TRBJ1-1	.	TGTGCCAGCAGCTTATTAGGCAGTAACACTGAAGCTTTCTTT	CASSLLGSNTEAFF
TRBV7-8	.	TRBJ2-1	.	TGTGCCAGCAGCTCGGGACGGGAAAGGGAGTTCTTC	CASSSGREREFF
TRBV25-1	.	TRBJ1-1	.	TGTGCCAGCAGTGAATTTACTGAAGCTTTCTTT	CASSEFTEAFF
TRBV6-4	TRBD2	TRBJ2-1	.	TGTGCCAGCAGTGGGGAGGGGAGCTCCTACAATGAGCAGTTCTTC	CASSGEGSSYNEQFF
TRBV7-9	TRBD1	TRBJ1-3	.	TGTGCCAGCAGCCGTGGACAGGCAAACACCATATATTTT	CASSRGQANTIYF
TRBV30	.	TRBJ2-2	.	TGTGCCTGGAGTTTTTTTGGCCAGGGGACCGGGGAGCTGTTTTTT	CAWSFFGQGTGELFF
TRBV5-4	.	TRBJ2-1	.	TGTGCCAGCAGCCTATGGACGGGTTGGAGTGAGCAGTTCTTC	CASSLWTGWSEQFF
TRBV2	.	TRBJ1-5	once	TGTGCCAGCCATAAGGAACAGGGAGGCAATCAGCCCCAGCATTTT	CASHKEQGGNQPQHF
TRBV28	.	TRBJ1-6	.	TGTGCCAGCCGCTTGGGGGCGGATAATTCACCCCTCCACTTT	CASRLGADNSPLHF
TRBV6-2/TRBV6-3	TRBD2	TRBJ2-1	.	TGTGCCAGCAGTTACTCAGGGACTAGCGGGAATGAGCAGTTCTTC	CASSYSGTSGNEQFF
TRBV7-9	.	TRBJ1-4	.	TGTGCCAGCAGCCTCCCCCGCGGGAGAGGTGAGGAAAAACTGTTTTTT	CASSLPRGRGEEKLFF
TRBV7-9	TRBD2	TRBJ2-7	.	TGTGCCAGCAGTTTAGGACTAGCGGGAGGCTTACTCCAAGCCCACGAGCAGTACTTC	CASSLGLAGGLLQAHEQYF
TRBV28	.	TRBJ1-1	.	TGTGCCAGCAGTTTATACGCAGGGGAAGCTTTCTTT	CASSLYAGEAFF
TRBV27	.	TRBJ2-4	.	TGTGCCAGCAGTTCGACAGACAACTTAGCCAAAAACATTCAGTACTTC	CASSSTDNLAKNIQYF
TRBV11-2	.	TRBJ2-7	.	TGTGCCAGCAGTCAACCCTACGAGCAGTACTTC	CASSQPYEQYF
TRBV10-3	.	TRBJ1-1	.	TGTGCCATCAGTGATAAGAACACTGAAGCTTTCTTT	CAISDKNTEAFF
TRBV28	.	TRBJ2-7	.	TGTGCCAGCAGTTTATTCCTGGGGGCCGGGACCTACGAGCAGTACTTC	CASSLFLGAGTYEQYF
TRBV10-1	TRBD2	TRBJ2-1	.	TGCGCCAGCAGTGGACCTATAGCGGGACCCTACAATGAGCAGTTCTTC	CASSGPIAGPYNEQFF
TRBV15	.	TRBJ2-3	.	TGTGCCACCAGCAGAGATCGGGGTACAGATACGCAGTATTTT	CATSRDRGTDTQYF
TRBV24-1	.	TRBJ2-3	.	TGTGCCACCAGTCGAGCAGGAGTAGATACGCAGTATTTT	CATSRAGVDTQYF
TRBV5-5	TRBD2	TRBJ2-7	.	TGTGCCAGCAGCACCCCGGGACTAGTCGCCGAGCAGTACTTC	CASSTPGLVAEQYF
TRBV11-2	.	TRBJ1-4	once	TGTGCCAGCAGCTCGACGTTTGGTAATGAAAAACTGTTTTTT	CASSSTFGNEKLFF